This T cell receptor (beta chain) was recorded in a study of cytomegalovirus exposure and HLA in healthy donors. Study conclusions and caveats: High sensitivity and specificity were reportedly achieved when the classifier diagnosed cytomegalovirus status. The authors enumerated 150 to 200 TCR beta chains as linked to cytomegalovirus.

The PCR was carried out with 60 Vbeta primers and 13 Jbeta primers. The repertoire was sequenced with immunoSEQ multiplex PCR; TCRdb's copy has only in-frame clones and lacks some. The table records fewer than 95,000 clones, around 80% of them present only once. This clone was detected a few times. Antigen specificity is unknown. CDR3 size: 17 residues. Germline-derived CDR1 and CDR2 are KGHSH and LQKENI. V was clipped by 1 base and J by 0 bases, with 10 bases between them. The V and J genes are TRBV18 and TRBJ2-6, with TRBD2 as a possible D gene (5 bases). This TCR was sampled from a young man in good health and CMV-seronegative. The specimen was PBMCs. CDR3 in amino acids: CASSPRGASSGANVLTF. Written as DNA, the CDR3 is TGTGCCAGCTCACCACGGGGAGCGAGCTCTGGGGCCAACGTCCTGACTTTC.